The present T cell receptor beta chain was sequenced within a study of blood T cell repertoires in COVID-19. Sequencing used immunoSEQ multiplex PCR; TCRdb keeps in-frame clones, though not all of them. The data show 90,000 to 150,000 clones, with about 79% seen just once and approximately 3.9% held by the top ten. The CDR3 consists of 16 residues. In germline, CDR1 is KGHSH, CDR2 LQKENI. Losses at the gene ends were 1 base for V and 7 bases for J; bases not matched to a gene: 11. The clonotype originates from a woman at least 80 years old with acute or convalescent COVID-19. The chain couples TRBV18 to TRBJ1-1, with TRBD1 matching over 8 bases. Sequences were obtained from peripheral blood. The CDR3 DNA follows: TGTGCCAGCTCACCACAGAGAGGACAGGGAGTTCGTGAAGCTTTCTTT. It translates to CASSPQRGQGVREAFF.